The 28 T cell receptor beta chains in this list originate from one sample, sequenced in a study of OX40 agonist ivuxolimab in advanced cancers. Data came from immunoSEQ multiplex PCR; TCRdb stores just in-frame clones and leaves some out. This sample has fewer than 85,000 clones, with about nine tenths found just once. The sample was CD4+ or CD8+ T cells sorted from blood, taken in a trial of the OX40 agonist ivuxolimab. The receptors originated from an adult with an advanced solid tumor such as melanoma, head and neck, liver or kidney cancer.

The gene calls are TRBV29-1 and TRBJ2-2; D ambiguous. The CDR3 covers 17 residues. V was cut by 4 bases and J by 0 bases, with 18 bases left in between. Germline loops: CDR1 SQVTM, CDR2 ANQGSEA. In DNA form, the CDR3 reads TGCAGCGTTGCGGGCGATCCCCTCAGAACGAACACCGGGGAGCTGTTTTTT. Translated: CSVAGDPLRTNTGELFF.

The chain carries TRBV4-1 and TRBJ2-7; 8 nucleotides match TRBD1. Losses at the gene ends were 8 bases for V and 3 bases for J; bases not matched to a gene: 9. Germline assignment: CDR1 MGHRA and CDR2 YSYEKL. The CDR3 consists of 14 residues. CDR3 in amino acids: CASRKTGANYEQYF. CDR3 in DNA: TGCGCCAGCCGAAAGACAGGGGCGAACTACGAGCAGTACTTC.

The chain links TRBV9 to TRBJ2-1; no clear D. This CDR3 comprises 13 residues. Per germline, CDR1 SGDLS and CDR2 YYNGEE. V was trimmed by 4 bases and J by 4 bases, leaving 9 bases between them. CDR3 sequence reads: CASSSRLYNEQFF. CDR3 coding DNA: TGTGCCAGCAGCTCACGGCTGTACAATGAGCAGTTCTTC.

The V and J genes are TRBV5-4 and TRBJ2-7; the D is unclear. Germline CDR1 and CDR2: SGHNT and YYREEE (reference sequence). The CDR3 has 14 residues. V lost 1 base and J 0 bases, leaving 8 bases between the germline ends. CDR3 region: CASSLLGSSYEQYF. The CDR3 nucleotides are TGTGCCAGCAGCTTGTTAGGCAGCTCCTACGAGCAGTACTTC.

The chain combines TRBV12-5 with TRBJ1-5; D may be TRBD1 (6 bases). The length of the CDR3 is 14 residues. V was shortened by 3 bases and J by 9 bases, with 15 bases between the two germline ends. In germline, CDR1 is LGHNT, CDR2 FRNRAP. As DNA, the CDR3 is TGTGCTAGTGGTTTACGACAGGCCCGTGGGCCCCAGCATTTT. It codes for CASGLRQARGPQHF.

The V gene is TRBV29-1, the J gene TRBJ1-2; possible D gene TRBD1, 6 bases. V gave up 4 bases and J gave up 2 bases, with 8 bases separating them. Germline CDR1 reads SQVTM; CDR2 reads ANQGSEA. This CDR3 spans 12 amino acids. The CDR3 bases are TGCAGCGTTGTGACAGGAAACTATGGCTACACCTTC. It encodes CSVVTGNYGYTF.

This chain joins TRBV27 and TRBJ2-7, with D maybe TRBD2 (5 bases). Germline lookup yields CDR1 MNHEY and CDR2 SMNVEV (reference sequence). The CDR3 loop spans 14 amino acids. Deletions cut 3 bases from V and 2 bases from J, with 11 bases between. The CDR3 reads CASSLSGPTYEQYF. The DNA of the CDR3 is TGTGCCAGCAGTTTGAGCGGCCCGACCTACGAGCAGTACTTC.

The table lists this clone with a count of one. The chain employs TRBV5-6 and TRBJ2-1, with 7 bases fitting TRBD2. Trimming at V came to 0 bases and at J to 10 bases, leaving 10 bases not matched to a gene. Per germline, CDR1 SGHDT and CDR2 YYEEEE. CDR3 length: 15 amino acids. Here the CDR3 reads CASSLVLAVMKEQFF. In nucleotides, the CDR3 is TGTGCCAGCAGCTTGGTGCTAGCGGTAATGAAAGAGCAGTTCTTC.

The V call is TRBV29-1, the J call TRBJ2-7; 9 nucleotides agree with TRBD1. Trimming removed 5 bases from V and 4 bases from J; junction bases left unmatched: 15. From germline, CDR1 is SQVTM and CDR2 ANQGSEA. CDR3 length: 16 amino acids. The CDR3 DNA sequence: TGCAGCGTTCACACAATGGGAGGGACAGGGTCTTACGAGCAGTACTTC. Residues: CSVHTMGGTGSYEQYF.

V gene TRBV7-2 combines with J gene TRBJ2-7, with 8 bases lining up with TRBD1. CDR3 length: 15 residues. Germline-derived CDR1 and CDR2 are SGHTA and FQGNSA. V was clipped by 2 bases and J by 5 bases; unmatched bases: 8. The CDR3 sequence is CASSLTQGVADEQYF. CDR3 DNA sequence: TGTGCCAGCAGCTTAACACAGGGGGTCGCCGACGAGCAGTACTTC.

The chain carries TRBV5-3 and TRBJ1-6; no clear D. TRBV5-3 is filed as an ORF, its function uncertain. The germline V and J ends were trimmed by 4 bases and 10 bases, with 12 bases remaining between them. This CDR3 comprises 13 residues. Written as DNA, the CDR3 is TGTGCCAGAAGCCGCCCCCAGGAATCACCCCTCCACTTT. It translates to CARSRPQESPLHF.

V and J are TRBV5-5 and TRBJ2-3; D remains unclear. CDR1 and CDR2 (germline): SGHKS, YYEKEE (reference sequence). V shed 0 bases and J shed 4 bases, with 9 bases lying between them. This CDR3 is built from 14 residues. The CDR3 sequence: CASSLGPGADTQYF. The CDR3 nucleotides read TGTGCCAGCAGCTTGGGGCCTGGGGCAGATACGCAGTATTTT.

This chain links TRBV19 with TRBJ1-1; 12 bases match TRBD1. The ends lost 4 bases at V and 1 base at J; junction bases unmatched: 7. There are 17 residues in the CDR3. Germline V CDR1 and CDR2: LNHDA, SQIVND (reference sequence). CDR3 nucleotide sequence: TGTGCCAGTAGTAGAGGGACAGGGGGCCTCGGGAACACTGAAGCTTTCTTT. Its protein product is CASSRGTGGLGNTEAFF.

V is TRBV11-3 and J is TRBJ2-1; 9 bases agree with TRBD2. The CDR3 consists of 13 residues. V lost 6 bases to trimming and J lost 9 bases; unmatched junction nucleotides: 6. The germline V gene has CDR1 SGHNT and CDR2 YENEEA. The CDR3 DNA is TGTGCCAGCAGTTCCGTAGCGGGAGCTGAGCAGTTCTTC. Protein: CASSSVAGAEQFF.

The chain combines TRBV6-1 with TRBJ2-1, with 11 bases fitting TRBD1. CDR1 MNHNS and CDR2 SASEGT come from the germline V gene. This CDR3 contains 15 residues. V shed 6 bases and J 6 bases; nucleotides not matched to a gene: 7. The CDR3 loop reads CASRLDRGQGNEQFF. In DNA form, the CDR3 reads TGTGCCAGCAGGTTGGACAGGGGGCAGGGCAATGAGCAGTTCTTC.

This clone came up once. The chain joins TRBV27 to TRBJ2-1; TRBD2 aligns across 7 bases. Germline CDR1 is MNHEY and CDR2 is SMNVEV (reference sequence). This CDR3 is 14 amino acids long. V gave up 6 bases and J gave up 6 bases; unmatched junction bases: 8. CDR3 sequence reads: CASRPGLVGNEQFF. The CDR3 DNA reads TGTGCCAGCAGACCAGGACTAGTAGGCAATGAGCAGTTCTTC.

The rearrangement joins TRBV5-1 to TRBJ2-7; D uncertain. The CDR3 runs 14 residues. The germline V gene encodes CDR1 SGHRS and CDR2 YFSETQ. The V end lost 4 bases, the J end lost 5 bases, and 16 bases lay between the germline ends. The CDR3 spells CASSIGWSIHEQYF. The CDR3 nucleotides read TGCGCCAGCAGCATAGGGTGGTCGATCCACGAGCAGTACTTC.

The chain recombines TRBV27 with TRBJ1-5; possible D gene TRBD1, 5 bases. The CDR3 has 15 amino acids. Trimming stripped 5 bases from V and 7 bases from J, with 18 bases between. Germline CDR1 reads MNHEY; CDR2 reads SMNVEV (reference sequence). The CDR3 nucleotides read TGTGCCAGCAGTCCGGTGGGACCGTCGGGACAGCCCCAGCATTTT. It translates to CASSPVGPSGQPQHF.

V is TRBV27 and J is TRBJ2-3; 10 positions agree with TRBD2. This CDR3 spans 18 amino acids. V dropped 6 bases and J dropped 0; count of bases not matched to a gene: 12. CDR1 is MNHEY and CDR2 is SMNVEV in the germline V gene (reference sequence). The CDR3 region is CASSSRLAGLLSTDTQYF. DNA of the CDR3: TGTGCCAGCAGCTCCCGACTAGCGGGCCTCCTTAGCACAGATACGCAGTATTTT.

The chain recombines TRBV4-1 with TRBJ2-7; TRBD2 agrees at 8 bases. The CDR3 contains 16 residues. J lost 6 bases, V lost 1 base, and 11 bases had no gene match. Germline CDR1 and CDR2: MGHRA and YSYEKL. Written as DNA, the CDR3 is TGCGCCAGCAGCCAAGGGGACCTAGGTCGGGAGGGCGAGCAGTACTTC. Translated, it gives CASSQGDLGREGEQYF.

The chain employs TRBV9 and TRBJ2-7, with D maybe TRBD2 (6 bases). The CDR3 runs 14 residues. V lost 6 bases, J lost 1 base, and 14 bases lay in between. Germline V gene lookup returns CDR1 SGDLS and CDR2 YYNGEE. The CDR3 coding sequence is TGTGCCAGCAACGTGGGGGGAGCGTCCTACGAGCAGTACTTC. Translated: CASNVGGASYEQYF.

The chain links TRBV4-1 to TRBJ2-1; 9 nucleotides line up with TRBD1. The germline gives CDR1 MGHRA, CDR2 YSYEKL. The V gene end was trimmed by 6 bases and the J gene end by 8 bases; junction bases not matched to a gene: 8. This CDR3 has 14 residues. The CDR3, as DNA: TGCGCCAGCAGTCTAAAACAGGGGGCCGATGAGCAGTTCTTC. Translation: CASSLKQGADEQFF.

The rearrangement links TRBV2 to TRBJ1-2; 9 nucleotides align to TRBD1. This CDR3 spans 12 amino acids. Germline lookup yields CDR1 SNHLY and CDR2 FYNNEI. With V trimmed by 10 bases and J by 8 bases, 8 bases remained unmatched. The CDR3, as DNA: TGTGCCACCTGGACAGGGGCTCTGGGCTACACCTTC. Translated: CATWTGALGYTF.

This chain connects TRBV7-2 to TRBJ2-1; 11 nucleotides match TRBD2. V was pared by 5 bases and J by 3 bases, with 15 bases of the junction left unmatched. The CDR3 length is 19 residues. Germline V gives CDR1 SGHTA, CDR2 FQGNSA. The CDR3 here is CASSHRSGGAFPIYNEQFF. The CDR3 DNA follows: TGTGCCAGCAGCCACCGTAGCGGGGGGGCCTTTCCCATCTACAATGAGCAGTTCTTC.

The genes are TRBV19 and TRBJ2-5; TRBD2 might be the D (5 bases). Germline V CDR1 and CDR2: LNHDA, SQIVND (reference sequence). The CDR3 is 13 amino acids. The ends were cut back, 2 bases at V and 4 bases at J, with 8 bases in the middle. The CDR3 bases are TGTGCCAGTAGTATAATGGAGGCAGAGACCCAGTACTTC. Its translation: CASSIMEAETQYF.

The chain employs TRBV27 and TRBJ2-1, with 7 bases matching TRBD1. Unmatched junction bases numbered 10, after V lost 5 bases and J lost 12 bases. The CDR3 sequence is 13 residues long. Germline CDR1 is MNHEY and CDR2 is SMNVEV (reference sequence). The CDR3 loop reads CASSQASYRGQFF. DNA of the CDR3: TGTGCCAGCAGTCAAGCTTCGTACAGGGGGCAGTTCTTC.

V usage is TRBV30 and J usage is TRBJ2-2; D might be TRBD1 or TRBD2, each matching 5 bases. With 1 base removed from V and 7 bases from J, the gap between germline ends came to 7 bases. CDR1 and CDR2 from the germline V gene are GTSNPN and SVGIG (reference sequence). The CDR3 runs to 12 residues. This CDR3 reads CAWSGGFGELFF. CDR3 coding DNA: TGTGCCTGGAGTGGGGGGTTCGGGGAGCTGTTTTTT.

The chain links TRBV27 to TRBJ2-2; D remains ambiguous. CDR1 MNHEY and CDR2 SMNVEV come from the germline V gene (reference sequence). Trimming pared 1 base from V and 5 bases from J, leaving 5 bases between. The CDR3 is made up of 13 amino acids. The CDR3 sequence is CASSLLRTGELFF. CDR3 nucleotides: TGTGCCAGCAGTTTATTGCGTACCGGGGAGCTGTTTTTT.